This TCR beta chain was identified during a study of blood T cell repertoires in COVID-19 (dated by TCRdb to 2020 to 2022). For context, the study as a whole: Collaborator samples came from the United States, Italy and Spain and covered acute and convalescent phases of COVID-19. Deeply sampled blood TCRbeta repertoires from subjects exposed to, actively infected with, or recovered from COVID-19 were included in the dataset. Nearly every sample came with metadata listing a de-identified subject ID, COVID-19 status, age in years and sex. The repertoires were released in a freely available public database meant as a resource for research on the immune response to SARS-CoV-2. The material from the prospective study consisted of cDNA or gDNA derived from T cells, B-cell-depleted T cells, or PBMCs. The samples were drawn from the first 160 participants of the ongoing ImmuneRACE study and from 950 to 1,500 subjects provided by 6 global collaborators. Where available, HLA class I and class II types were taken from metadata supplied by the sample provider and were not determined by assay-based typing. The paper's findings and limits, for the study overall: The amount of clinical and demographic metadata varied by source and participant and was provided uncurated.

Collaborating institutions collected whole blood in K2EDTA tubes following their own protocols. For TCRbeta analysis, collaborators shipped samples in one of three forms: frozen whole blood, isolated PBMCs, or DNA extracted from either of those sample types. In regard to this clone: Its antigen target is currently unknown. The record has no base qualities; no much larger clone is one base away.

The immunoSEQ Assay, a bias-controlled multiplex PCR, was used to amplify TCRbeta CDR3 regions from genomic DNA. In the authors' own workflow: The number of nucleated cells in each sample was estimated by amplification of reference gene primers within the assay. To quantify the absolute abundance of each unique TCRbeta CDR3 rearrangement, sequence reads were collapsed and filtered. Productive Simpson clonality was computed per sample as the square root of Simpson's diversity index over productive rearrangements. Sourced from immuneACCESS, this table was stored by TCRdb with only in-frame sequences that have V and J called. A share of the clones is absent; for the studies checked, an unresolved V gene accounts for under half, and the remainder has no known explanation. The V and J calls and clone size are taken from that table; D and trimming were inferred from the DNA. This sample comprises hundreds of thousands of clones, about 85% of them detected only once. The ten largest clones capture about 3% of the sample.

The germline V end is reduced by 6 bases and the J end by 6 bases; junction bases left unmatched: 14. The CDR3 contains 15 residues, cysteine and phenylalanine counted. Here the CDR3 DNA is all that survives: 45 bases in frame from base 1. CDR1 and CDR2 were assigned from the germline V gene as SQVTM and ANQGSEA. Rearrangement joined TRBV29-1 to TRBJ2-3, with TRBD1 identical over 8 junction bases. The TCR originated in a man between 18 and 35 years old with active or convalescent COVID-19. Specimen: peripheral blood. The sequence in DNA is TGCAGCGTCCGGACAGGGAGAGTGTCGTCGGATACGCAGTATTTT. Translation gives CSVRTGRVSSDTQYF.